The 21 T cell receptor beta chains presented below share a single source sample, sequenced in a study of cytomegalovirus exposure and HLA in healthy donors. The table came from immunoSEQ multiplex PCR; TCRdb's copy has only in-frame clones and leaves some out. The data hold roughly 130,000 clones, with around 92% observed a single time. Sequenced material: PBMCs. The source of these receptors is a man aged 25 to 40 in good health and CMV-seronegative.

The chain links TRBV18 to TRBJ2-7; 7 bases are shared with TRBD1. Trimming removed 2 bases from V and 4 bases from J; junction bases left unmatched: 5. Per germline, CDR1 KGHSH and CDR2 LQKENI. This CDR3 contains 14 residues. In DNA, the CDR3 is TGTGCCAGCTCACCAACGACAGGGTCATACGAGCAGTACTTC. This sequence encodes CASSPTTGSYEQYF.

The gene calls are TRBV6-1 and TRBJ2-5, with TRBD2 matching 10 bases. CDR1 and CDR2 (germline): MNHNS, SASEGT. The J segment lost 4 bases and the V segment lost 7 bases, leaving 9 bases of the junction unmatched. The CDR3 covers 15 residues. The CDR3 reads CASKLAGVTGETQYF. The CDR3 bases are TGTGCCAGCAAGCTAGCGGGGGTAACGGGAGAGACCCAGTACTTC.

The rearrangement joins TRBV14 to TRBJ2-1; 7 positions agree with TRBD2. CDR3 size: 14 residues. Per the germline V gene, CDR1 is SGHDN and CDR2 is FVKESK. J lost 2 bases, V lost 4 bases, and 2 bases had no gene match. CDR3 protein: CASSRSGAYNEQFF. The CDR3 nucleotides are TGTGCCAGCAGCCGGAGCGGGGCCTACAATGAGCAGTTCTTC.

This clone has just a few counts. The DNA for the CDR3 is TGCGCCAGCAGCTTGTCGACAGCTTATGGCTACACCTTC. Its protein is CASSLSTAYGYTF. The V call is TRBV5-1, the J call TRBJ1-2, with D perhaps matching TRBD1 (5 bases). V lost 1 base, J lost 5 bases, and 9 bases lay in between. This CDR3 comprises 13 residues. Looked up from germline, CDR1 is SGHRS and CDR2 is YFSETQ. Full variable domain (outside the CDR3, taken from reference TRBV5-1 and TRBJ1-2): KAGVTQTPRYLIKTRGQQVTLSCSPISGHRSVSWYQQTPGQGLQFLFEYFSETQRNKGNFPGRFSGRQFSNSRSEMNVSTLELGDSALYLCASSLSTAYGYTFGSGTRLTVV.

This clone appeared once. The V call is TRBV19, the J call TRBJ2-2; the match to TRBD1 covers 12 bases. The CDR3 is 16 amino acids. The trim removed 7 bases at V and 7 bases at J, leaving 10 bases unmatched. Germline CDR1 is LNHDA and CDR2 is SQIVND (reference sequence). As DNA, the CDR3 is TGTGCCAGTACCTTCCCGGGACAGGGGGCTGTCGGGGAGCTGTTTTTT. Protein sequence: CASTFPGQGAVGELFF.

V usage is TRBV7-2 and J usage is TRBJ2-5; D gene unclear. Germline assignment: CDR1 SGHTA and CDR2 FQGNSA. Trimming left V 1 base short and J 5 bases short, with 8 bases between. CDR3 length: 13 amino acids. CDR3 coding DNA: TGTGCCAGCAGCTTAGGGGCCCGGGAGACCCAGTACTTC. This translates into CASSLGARETQYF.

The chain joins TRBV7-2 to TRBJ2-5, with D possibly being TRBD2 (6 bases). The V end was cut by 4 bases, the J end by 2 bases, with 14 bases between. The CDR3 consists of 15 residues. CDR1 and CDR2 (germline): SGHTA, FQGNSA. The CDR3 sequence: CASSWPGTSQETQYF. In nucleotides, the CDR3 is TGTGCCAGCAGCTGGCCCGGGACTTCACAAGAGACCCAGTACTTC.

The chain joins TRBV25-1 to TRBJ2-7, with D possibly being TRBD2 (5 bases). The CDR3 runs 13 residues. V was cut by 8 bases and J by 0 bases, with 11 bases left in between. CDR1 and CDR2 (germline): MGHDK, SYGVNS. The CDR3 region is CASEGSVSYEQYF. The DNA of the CDR3 is TGTGCCAGCGAAGGGAGCGTCTCCTACGAGCAGTACTTC.

The chain employs TRBV5-1 and TRBJ2-1, with 12 bases that match TRBD2. CDR3 length: 17 amino acids. Losses at the gene ends were 2 bases for V and 5 bases for J; bases not matched to a gene: 8. Germline-derived CDR1 and CDR2 are SGHRS and YFSETQ. As DNA, the CDR3 is TGCGCCAGCAGCTTACCTAAACTAGCGGGGGGCGACAATGAGCAGTTCTTC. It specifies CASSLPKLAGGDNEQFF.

The chain employs TRBV11-2 and TRBJ2-7, with D possibly matching TRBD1 (6 bases). CDR1 and CDR2 from the germline V gene are SGHAT and FQNNGV. This CDR3 has 13 residues. Trimming left V 5 bases short and J 2 bases short, with 10 bases between. The chain's CDR3 is CASSVGQPYEQYF. DNA for the CDR3: TGTGCCAGCAGCGTAGGACAGCCCTACGAGCAGTACTTC.

V and J are TRBV9 and TRBJ2-6; D gene ambiguous. Trimming took 5 bases from V and 0 from J, leaving 9 bases between them. Germline CDR1 reads SGDLS; CDR2 reads YYNGEE. There are 15 residues in the CDR3. The CDR3 spells CASRQSGSGANVLTF. CDR3 nucleotide sequence: TGTGCCAGCAGGCAGTCAGGCTCTGGGGCCAACGTCCTGACTTTC.

CDR3: CASSLYGDRQGWGEKLFF. CDR3 sequence (DNA): TGTGCCAGCAGCTTATATGGGGATCGACAGGGCTGGGGTGAAAAACTGTTTTTT. The rearrangement uses TRBV7-2 and TRBJ1-4, with TRBD1 identical over 7 bases. CDR3 length: 18 residues. The J segment lost 7 bases and the V segment lost 2 bases, leaving 16 bases of the junction unmatched. CDR1 and CDR2 (germline): SGHTA, FQGNSA.

This chain connects TRBV7-8 to TRBJ2-7; 9 positions agree with TRBD1. The CDR3 extends over 15 amino acids. Germline V lookup: CDR1 SGHVS, CDR2 FQNEAQ. V lost 4 bases to trimming and J lost 3 bases; unmatched junction nucleotides: 7. The CDR3 bases are TGTGCCAGCAGCTGGCCGGGACAGGGATACTACGAGCAGTACTTC. Protein: CASSWPGQGYYEQYF.

The genes are TRBV5-4 and TRBJ2-3; a possible D gene is TRBD1 (6 bases). With 4 bases removed from V and 2 bases from J, the gap between germline ends came to 11 bases. Germline values: CDR1 SGHNT, CDR2 YYREEE (reference sequence). This CDR3 region has 14 residues. The CDR3 is CASSLWTDTDTQYF. DNA of the CDR3: TGTGCCAGCAGCCTTTGGACAGACACAGATACGCAGTATTTT. Looking up the rest from reference TRBV5-4 and TRBJ2-3 gives the full variable domain: ETGVTQSPTHLIKTRGQQVTLRCSSQSGHNTVSWYQQALGQGPQFIFQYYREEENGRGNFPPRFSGLQFPNYSSELNVNALELDDSALYLCASSLWTDTDTQYFGPGTRLTVL.

The chain combines TRBV19 with TRBJ1-5, with 9 positions matching TRBD1. Germline CDR1 and CDR2: LNHDA and SQIVND (reference sequence). The CDR3 consists of 16 residues. V lost 6 bases to trimming and J lost 10 bases; unmatched junction nucleotides: 16. CDR3 in amino acids: CASRLKRTGDHRPQHF. The CDR3 region has the DNA TGTGCCAGTAGGTTAAAAAGGACAGGGGACCATCGACCCCAGCATTTT. The full variable domain, in which reference TRBV19 and TRBJ1-5 provide the parts outside the CDR3, is DGGITQSPKYLFRKEGQNVTLSCEQNLNHDAMYWYRQDPGQGLRLIYYSQIVNDFQKGDIAEGYSVSREKKESFPLTVTSAQKNPTAFYLCASRLKRTGDHRPQHFGDGTRLSIL.

The V call is TRBV10-3, the J call TRBJ2-2; D is undetermined. Germline V gene sequence: CDR1 ENHRY, CDR2 SYGVKD. This CDR3 comprises 12 residues. V shed 3 bases and J shed 6 bases, with 5 bases lying between them. CDR3 residues: CAISDNSGELFF. CDR3 DNA sequence: TGTGCCATCAGTGATAACTCCGGGGAGCTGTTTTTT.

V is TRBV9 and J is TRBJ2-1; 8 nucleotides agree with TRBD2. The CDR3 consists of 16 residues. Losses at the gene ends were 1 base for V and 7 bases for J; bases not matched to a gene: 10. Germline V lookup: CDR1 SGDLS, CDR2 YYNGEE. In DNA, the CDR3 is TGTGCCAGCAGCGTACGTGACGGGGGGGCCTTAAATGAGCAGTTCTTC. This translates into CASSVRDGGALNEQFF. The whole variable domain, remainder taken from reference TRBV9 and TRBJ2-1, is DSGVTQTPKHLITATGQRVTLRCSPRSGDLSVYWYQQSLDQGLQFLIQYYNGEERAKGNILERFSAQQFPDLHSELNLSSLELGDSALYFCASSVRDGGALNEQFFGPGTRLTVL.

The chain employs TRBV6-5 and TRBJ2-3; no definite D call. Trimming pared 0 bases from V and 3 bases from J, leaving 10 bases between. Germline values: CDR1 MNHEY, CDR2 SVGAGI. This CDR3 spans 15 amino acids. CDR3 sequence (DNA): TGTGCCAGCAGTTACTCGTCCCCGAGGACAGATACGCAGTATTTT. It encodes CASSYSSPRTDTQYF.

J is TRBJ2-7 and V is TRBV27; TRBD2 aligns across 8 bases. CDR3 length: 13 residues. Germline V gene lookup returns CDR1 MNHEY and CDR2 SMNVEV (reference sequence). With V trimmed by 2 bases and J by 9 bases, 6 bases remained unmatched. The chain's CDR3 is CASSLQRGKAQYF. Written as DNA, the CDR3 is TGTGCCAGCAGTTTACAGCGGGGGAAGGCGCAGTACTTC.

J is TRBJ1-6 and V is TRBV4-1, with 8 nucleotides matching TRBD1. V shed 2 bases and J 11 bases; nucleotides not matched to a gene: 8. Germline CDR1 is MGHRA and CDR2 is YSYEKL. The CDR3 loop spans 15 amino acids. The CDR3 sequence: CASSQPGRGRPPLHF. The CDR3 DNA sequence: TGCGCCAGCAGCCAACCCGGCAGGGGGCGTCCACCCCTCCACTTT.

The V call is TRBV5-1, the J call TRBJ1-4; D call uncertain. CDR3 length: 14 amino acids. Trimming took 4 bases from V and 7 from J, leaving 14 bases between them. Germline V gene sequence: CDR1 SGHRS, CDR2 YFSETQ. The CDR3 spells CASSIDSMGEKLFF. The DNA for the CDR3 is TGCGCCAGCAGCATTGACTCGATGGGTGAAAAACTGTTTTTT.